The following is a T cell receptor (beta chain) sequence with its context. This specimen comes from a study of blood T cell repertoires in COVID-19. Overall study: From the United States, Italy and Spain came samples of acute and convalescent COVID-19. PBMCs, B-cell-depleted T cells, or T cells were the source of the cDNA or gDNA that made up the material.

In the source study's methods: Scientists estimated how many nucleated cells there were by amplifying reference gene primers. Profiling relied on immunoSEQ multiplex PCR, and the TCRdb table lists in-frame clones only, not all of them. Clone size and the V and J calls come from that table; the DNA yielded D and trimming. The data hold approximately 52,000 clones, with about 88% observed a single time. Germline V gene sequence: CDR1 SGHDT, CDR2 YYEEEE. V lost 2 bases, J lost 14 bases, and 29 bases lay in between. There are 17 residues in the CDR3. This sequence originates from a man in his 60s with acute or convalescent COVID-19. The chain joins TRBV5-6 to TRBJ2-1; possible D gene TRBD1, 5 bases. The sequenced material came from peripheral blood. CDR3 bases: TGTGCCAGCAGCTTCTGGGCGGCACATCAATCGAACCTCAGGGAGTTCTTC. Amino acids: CASSFWAAHQSNLREFF.